In its sample, the clone carrying this T cell receptor (beta chain) was seen many times. CDR1 is MGHRA, CDR2 YSYEKL, per germline. The V and J ends lost 0 bases and 7 bases respectively, with 7 bases between them. This CDR3 is built from 14 residues. This entry is derived from a study of early T cells in non-severe SARS-CoV-2 infection. Using its own MiXCR run on the 5' RACE reads, TCRdb lists one record per CDR3 protein. This table holds some 73,000 distinct CDR3 sequences, over 9.5% found once. Sequencing was performed on whole blood. V and J are TRBV4-1 and TRBJ1-6, with a weak D call TRBD1 (6 bases). The receptor was isolated from an adult who was a healthcare worker with PCR-confirmed SARS-CoV-2 infection or an uninfected control (not recorded which). The DNA for the CDR3 is TGCGCCAGCAGCCAAGAAACAGGGAATTCACCCCTCCACTTT. Translated, it gives CASSQETGNSPLHF.